This T cell receptor (beta chain) was profiled in a study of regulatory T cells in long-lasting Graves disease. The authors built TCR beta libraries using iRepertoire HTBI primers and Arm-PCR of CDR3 regions. TCRdb ran MiXCR on the multiplex PCR reads and lists one entry per CDR3 protein. Of hundreds of thousands of distinct CDR3 sequences listed, 20% to 25% are singletons. Study results and caveats: Between persistent patients, thousands of public clonotypes were shared, exceeding the approximately 940 shared between new patients.

This clonotype was counted ten times or more. Its antigen remains unidentified. The time point is: persistent/refractory GD, antithyroid drugs over 5 years with positive TRAb. The TCR library was made from RNA that had been extracted from PBMCs in TRIzol. Patient provenance is recorded as an endocrinology department in Xi'an, China. This sequence was found in a female donor with Graves disease. The sequencing here drew on peripheral blood mononuclear cells (PBMCs), taken when the disease was refractory, from a patient treated with antithyroid drugs.

CDR3 DNA: TGTGCCATCAGCCGGACTAGCGCGACCTACGAGCAGTACTTC. As protein: CAISRTSATYEQYF. This chain links TRBV10-3 with TRBJ2-7; 9 positions match TRBD2. Trimming at V came to 6 bases and at J to 2 bases, leaving 5 bases not matched to a gene. Germline V gives CDR1 ENHRY, CDR2 SYGVKD. This CDR3 has 14 residues.